A selection of T cell receptor beta chains follows, all from one sample in a study of blood T cells in healthy people across ages. TCRdb re-derived calls from the 5' RACE reads in MiXCR, one entry per CDR3 protein. This sample has some 800,000 distinct CDR3 sequences, with approximately 25% found just once. In addition, the sample was reused for a study of T cells of mothers and their children.

The specimen sequenced was blood. These receptors originate from a boy under 18 in good health. The conserved cysteine and the conserved F or W are not part of the CDR3 here.

v_call | cdr3_aa
TRBV12-3/TRBV12-4 | ASIPRLSGLGDEQF
TRBV12-3/TRBV12-4 | ASSLLGPSTDTQY
TRBV7-3 | ASSSGPGDSPLH
TRBV6-1 | ASRHTEIYSGANVLT
TRBV27 | ASSPDRVWETQY
TRBV29-1 | SASGGGLSYEQY
TRBV6-2/TRBV6-3 | ASSQLAGGATGELF
TRBV4-3 | ASSPNWERGKETQY
TRBV29-1 | SVTLLAGGVDNEQF
TRBV24-1 | ATSDSTAGPQPQH
TRBV7-6 | ASSDRERYEQY
TRBV21-1 | ASIPGGLTIYEQY
TRBV7-2 | ASTLAGGPGEQF
TRBV2 | ASRGMGWDVGNQPQH
TRBV7-6 | ASSARDRGSETQY
TRBV5-1 | ASSFSGVNTGELF
TRBV2 | ASRDRRTNTGELF
TRBV18 | ASSPDRVKETQY
TRBV9 | ASSVLGEQF
TRBV6-5 | ASSYDYEQY
TRBV20-1 | SAGAGGEKLF
TRBV7-9 | ASSFGDGASNYGYT
TRBV6-2/TRBV6-3 | ASSYYNTGELF
TRBV2 | ASSENSGTASYEQY
TRBV7-9 | ASSEGPEVTQY
TRBV4-3 | ASSRGGTATNEKLF
TRBV6-6 | ASRKLQGYFYGYT
TRBV27 | ASSFRGDSSYEQY
TRBV3-1 | ASSQGGGNEKLF
TRBV5-1 | ASSSGVLSTDTQY
TRBV6-5 | ASSRQGSAEAF
TRBV3-1 | ASSPFPLFGTASYNEQF
TRBV6-2/TRBV6-3 | ASSDGTTTDTQY
TRBV7-2 | ASSLIRDSNEQF
TRBV6-2/TRBV6-3 | ASRLIPKTSGVRNEQF
TRBV7-6 | ASSLEPDIGELF
TRBV2 | ASSELSAGETQY
TRBV29-1 | SVRTNVLT
TRBV10-1 | ASSEGTSGRPDTQY
TRBV4-1 | ASSQEDRTDTQY
TRBV4-1 | ASSQDKGQQETQY
TRBV6-5 | ASSYTNRPTNEKLF
TRBV14 | ASSGENKGLAVSDTQY
TRBV29-1 | SVDGQSTDTQY
TRBV7-9 | ASSLEAQPQH
TRBV29-1 | SGQANYGYT
TRBV20-1 | SASQGANQPQH
TRBV21-1 | ASSNEGPGYELTGPGISYEQY
TRBV29-1 | SVGAGDTGELF
TRBV9 | ASSVGTSGRNIQY
TRBV20-1 | SATDRQGFWYEQY
TRBV14 | ASSQDWTVKQETQY
TRBV5-8 | ASSFRGANQY
TRBV10-3 | AISDSGLVGDPGEQY
TRBV29-1 | SETGLAGSEQF